This T cell receptor beta chain was found in a study of shared clonotypes between healthy human individuals. General study results and limits: The generation probabilities recorded for non-shared clonotypes fell below those of clonotypes shared by all four donors.

A word on this clone: The antigen is not known.

The assay was immunoSEQ multiplex PCR, and TCRdb's table has in-frame clones only and misses some. The sample yields 300,000 to 400,000 clones, about nine tenths seen once. The CDR3 extends over 13 amino acids. Germline CDR1 and CDR2: SGHAT and FQNNGV. Trimming stripped 0 bases from V and 5 bases from J, with 7 bases between. Healthy HIV-negative adults without recent acute infections or vaccinations served as donors. CD45RO+ cells were combined with CCR7-negative CD45RA+ TemRA cells to form CD8 memory. This sequence joins TRBV11-2 and TRBJ1-1; D unclear. The material sequenced was memory CD8+ T cells sorted from blood. Subset specified: CD45RO+ cells pooled with CCR7-negative TemRA cells. The sequence derives from a young man in good health. The CDR3 reads CASSLEVGTEAFF. The CDR3 nucleotides read TGTGCCAGCAGCTTAGAGGTGGGGACTGAAGCTTTCTTT.